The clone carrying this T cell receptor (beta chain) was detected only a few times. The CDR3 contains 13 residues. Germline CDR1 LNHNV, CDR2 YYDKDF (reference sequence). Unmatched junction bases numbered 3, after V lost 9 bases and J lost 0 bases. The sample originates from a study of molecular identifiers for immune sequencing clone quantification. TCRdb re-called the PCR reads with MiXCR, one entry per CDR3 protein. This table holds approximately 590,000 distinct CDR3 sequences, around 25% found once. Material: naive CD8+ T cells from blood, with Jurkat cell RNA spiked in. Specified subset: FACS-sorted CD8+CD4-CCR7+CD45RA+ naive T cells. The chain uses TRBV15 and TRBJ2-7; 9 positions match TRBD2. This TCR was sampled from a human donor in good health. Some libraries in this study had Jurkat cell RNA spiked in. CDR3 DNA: TGTGCCACAAATAGCGGGAGCTCCTACGAGCAGTACTTC. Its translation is CATNSGSSYEQYF.